Listed below are T cell receptor beta chains from one sample, sequenced in a study of CD8+CD57+ T cells in acquired aplastic anemia. TCRdb independently ran MiXCR on the reads; one entry per CDR3 protein. The sample lists about 180,000 distinct CDR3 sequences, more than 45% occurring once. The sample comprised sorted CD4+, CD8+, or CD8+CD57+ T cells (not recorded which) from PBMCs. Receptors originate from a human donor with aplastic anemia. CDR3s include the opening cysteine and the closing phenylalanine or tryptophan. Fields, in order: clone size, D gene, V gene, J gene, CDR3 protein, CDR3 DNA. The D gene is left open where the match is weak. Only some rows state a clone size, as once, few, many or a class for expanded clones.

clone size: -; D gene: -; V gene: TRBV20-1; J gene: TRBJ1-1; CDR3 protein: CSASYTGLGTEAFF; CDR3 DNA: TGCAGTGCTAGCTATACAGGGTTGGGCACTGAAGCTTTCTTT
clone size: -; D gene: -; V gene: TRBV10-2; J gene: TRBJ2-3; CDR3 protein: CASRITDTQYF; CDR3 DNA: TGCGCCAGCAGGATTACAGATACGCAGTATTTT
clone size: once; D gene: -; V gene: TRBV11-2; J gene: TRBJ1-1; CDR3 protein: CASSSHHRGLNTEAFF; CDR3 DNA: TGTGCCAGCAGCTCGCACCATAGAGGTTTGAACACTGAAGCTTTCTTT
clone size: few; D gene: -; V gene: TRBV20-1; J gene: TRBJ2-3; CDR3 protein: CSARQQGGTDTQYF; CDR3 DNA: TGCAGTGCTAGACAGCAGGGCGGCACAGATACGCAGTATTTT
clone size: -; D gene: -; V gene: TRBV5-8; J gene: TRBJ2-7; CDR3 protein: CASSLDVGVGYEQYF; CDR3 DNA: TGTGCCAGCAGCTTGGACGTCGGGGTAGGATACGAGCAGTACTTC
clone size: -; D gene: TRBD1; V gene: TRBV5-1; J gene: TRBJ2-1; CDR3 protein: CASSWTGTVYNEQFF; CDR3 DNA: TGCGCCAGCAGCTGGACCGGGACAGTATACAATGAGCAGTTCTTC
clone size: few; D gene: -; V gene: TRBV25-1; J gene: TRBJ1-5; CDR3 protein: CASSEEAGQPQHF; CDR3 DNA: TGTGCCAGCAGTGAAGAAGCGGGTCAGCCCCAGCATTTT
clone size: -; D gene: -; V gene: TRBV10-3; J gene: TRBJ2-7; CDR3 protein: CAISGAVLVVTYEQYF; CDR3 DNA: TGTGCCATCAGTGGGGCTGTACTAGTGGTTACCTACGAGCAGTACTTC
clone size: many; D gene: -; V gene: TRBV7-9; J gene: TRBJ1-3; CDR3 protein: CASSPLRGSGNTIYF; CDR3 DNA: TGTGCCAGCAGCCCCCTAAGGGGCTCTGGAAACACCATATATTTT
clone size: many; D gene: TRBD1; V gene: TRBV19; J gene: TRBJ1-1; CDR3 protein: CASSTGGWTEAFF; CDR3 DNA: TGTGCCAGTAGTACAGGGGGCTGGACTGAAGCTTTCTTT
clone size: -; D gene: -; V gene: TRBV20-1; J gene: TRBJ2-5; CDR3 protein: CSASGSAGETQYF; CDR3 DNA: TGCAGTGCTAGCGGGAGCGCGGGTGAGACCCAGTACTTC
clone size: few; D gene: -; V gene: TRBV18; J gene: TRBJ2-3; CDR3 protein: CASSPYGLRASTDTQYF; CDR3 DNA: TGTGCCAGCTCACCCTACGGGTTGCGGGCTAGCACAGATACGCAGTATTTT
clone size: -; D gene: TRBD1; V gene: TRBV19; J gene: TRBJ1-2; CDR3 protein: CASISTGGNYGYTF; CDR3 DNA: TGTGCCAGTATCTCGACAGGGGGCAACTATGGCTACACCTTC
clone size: few; D gene: -; V gene: TRBV19; J gene: TRBJ2-7; CDR3 protein: CASSSVGGYEQYF; CDR3 DNA: TGTGCCAGTAGTAGCGTTGGGGGGTACGAGCAGTACTTC
clone size: once; D gene: -; V gene: TRBV7-6; J gene: TRBJ2-3; CDR3 protein: CASSLASGRSSTDTQYF; CDR3 DNA: TGTGCCAGCAGCTTAGCAAGCGGGCGTTCTAGCACAGATACGCAGTATTTT
clone size: -; D gene: TRBD1; V gene: TRBV19; J gene: TRBJ2-7; CDR3 protein: CASSIAAGGYEQYF; CDR3 DNA: TGTGCCAGTAGTATAGCGGCAGGGGGCTACGAGCAGTACTTC
clone size: -; D gene: -; V gene: TRBV7-2; J gene: TRBJ2-3; CDR3 protein: CASSQTVYEQYF; CDR3 DNA: TGTGCCAGCAGCCAGACAGTTTACGAGCAGTATTTT
clone size: many; D gene: -; V gene: TRBV19; J gene: TRBJ1-2; CDR3 protein: CASSIDRGVSDGYTF; CDR3 DNA: TGTGCCAGTAGTATAGATCGGGGGGTCTCGGATGGCTACACCTTC
clone size: -; D gene: TRBD1; V gene: TRBV7-9; J gene: TRBJ2-5; CDR3 protein: CASSSGTGGEETQYF; CDR3 DNA: TGTGCCAGCAGTTCCGGGACAGGGGGCGAGGAGACCCAGTACTTC
clone size: once; D gene: -; V gene: TRBV25-1; J gene: TRBJ2-5; CDR3 protein: CAGSYLPETQYF; CDR3 DNA: TGTGCCGGCAGTTACCTCCCGGAGACCCAGTACTTC
clone size: -; D gene: -; V gene: TRBV10-3; J gene: TRBJ1-1; CDR3 protein: CAIKEVQGNTEAFF; CDR3 DNA: TGTGCCATCAAGGAGGTTCAGGGAAACACTGAAGCTTTCTTT
clone size: -; D gene: -; V gene: TRBV2; J gene: TRBJ1-1; CDR3 protein: CASKGRGQGKTEAFF; CDR3 DNA: TGTGCCAGCAAGGGGCGAGGGCAGGGCAAAACTGAAGCTTTCTTT
clone size: many; D gene: -; V gene: TRBV20-1; J gene: TRBJ2-7; CDR3 protein: CSARDTGNIYEQYF; CDR3 DNA: TGCAGTGCCAGGGATACAGGGAACATCTACGAGCAGTACTTC
clone size: many; D gene: -; V gene: TRBV5-5; J gene: TRBJ2-7; CDR3 protein: CASSLGPQSYEQYF; CDR3 DNA: TGTGCCAGCAGCTTGGGTCCCCAGTCCTACGAGCAGTACTTC
clone size: many; D gene: TRBD1; V gene: TRBV7-2; J gene: TRBJ1-4; CDR3 protein: CASTKPSGQGGEKLFF; CDR3 DNA: TGTGCCAGCACCAAACCGTCGGGACAGGGGGGGGAAAAACTGTTTTTT
clone size: -; D gene: -; V gene: TRBV29-1; J gene: TRBJ2-1; CDR3 protein: CSVVVAVKVNEQFF; CDR3 DNA: TGCAGCGTTGTAGTCGCCGTGAAAGTTAATGAGCAGTTCTTC
clone size: -; D gene: -; V gene: TRBV7-9; J gene: TRBJ2-1; CDR3 protein: CASSSELMRQFF; CDR3 DNA: TGTGCCAGCAGCTCCGAACTAATGAGGCAGTTCTTC
clone size: many; D gene: -; V gene: TRBV3-1; J gene: TRBJ1-5; CDR3 protein: CASSQGSGNQPQHF; CDR3 DNA: TGTGCCAGCAGCCAAGGATCGGGCAATCAGCCCCAGCATTTT
clone size: -; D gene: -; V gene: TRBV10-3; J gene: TRBJ1-4; CDR3 protein: CAISGGEKLFF; CDR3 DNA: TGTGCCATCAGTGGGGGGGAAAAACTGTTTTTT
clone size: -; D gene: TRBD2; V gene: TRBV19; J gene: TRBJ2-5; CDR3 protein: CASSTASGEVGTQYF; CDR3 DNA: TGTGCCAGTAGTACGGCTAGCGGGGAAGTGGGGACCCAGTACTTC
clone size: few; D gene: -; V gene: TRBV24-1; J gene: TRBJ2-7; CDR3 protein: CATSDPQGTTYEQYF; CDR3 DNA: TGTGCCACCAGTGACCCCCAGGGGACTACCTACGAGCAGTACTTC
clone size: -; D gene: TRBD2; V gene: TRBV5-1; J gene: TRBJ2-5; CDR3 protein: CASRDGGGAETQYF; CDR3 DNA: TGCGCCAGCAGGGATGGCGGGGGGGCAGAGACCCAGTACTTC
clone size: -; D gene: -; V gene: TRBV9; J gene: TRBJ1-1; CDR3 protein: CASSVSPNTEAFF; CDR3 DNA: TGTGCCAGCAGCGTGTCCCCGAACACTGAAGCTTTCTTT
clone size: -; D gene: -; V gene: TRBV7-2; J gene: TRBJ2-7; CDR3 protein: CASSGYNEQYF; CDR3 DNA: TGTGCCAGCAGCGGTTACAATGAGCAGTACTTC
clone size: few; D gene: -; V gene: TRBV20-1; J gene: TRBJ2-7; CDR3 protein: CSAGGGPHPYEQYF; CDR3 DNA: TGCAGTGCAGGAGGGGGACCCCACCCCTACGAGCAGTACTTC
clone size: many; D gene: -; V gene: TRBV3-1; J gene: TRBJ2-7; CDR3 protein: CASRAGAVYEQYF; CDR3 DNA: TGTGCCAGCCGGGCGGGGGCCGTCTACGAGCAGTACTTC
clone size: -; D gene: TRBD2; V gene: TRBV19; J gene: TRBJ2-5; CDR3 protein: CASSMSSGTETQYF; CDR3 DNA: TGTGCCAGTAGTATGTCTAGCGGGACAGAGACCCAGTACTTC
clone size: -; D gene: -; V gene: TRBV11-1; J gene: TRBJ1-6; CDR3 protein: CASSLKADRYNSPLHF; CDR3 DNA: TGTGCCAGCAGCTTAAAAGCGGACCGCTATAATTCACCCCTCCACTTT
clone size: few; D gene: TRBD1; V gene: TRBV20-1; J gene: TRBJ2-2; CDR3 protein: CSARDPGTGDTGELFF; CDR3 DNA: TGCAGTGCTAGAGATCCCGGGACAGGGGACACCGGGGAGCTGTTTTTT
clone size: -; D gene: TRBD2; V gene: TRBV28; J gene: TRBJ2-7; CDR3 protein: CASSLAGGSSYEQYF; CDR3 DNA: TGTGCCAGCAGTTTAGCGGGGGGAAGCTCCTACGAGCAGTACTTC
clone size: many; D gene: TRBD2; V gene: TRBV12-3/TRBV12-4; J gene: TRBJ2-1; CDR3 protein: CASRRTGGSEDEQFF; CDR3 DNA: TGTGCCAGCAGACGGACGGGGGGGTCTGAAGATGAGCAGTTCTTC
clone size: many; D gene: -; V gene: TRBV3-1; J gene: TRBJ1-4; CDR3 protein: CASSQDYNEKLFF; CDR3 DNA: TGTGCCAGCAGCCAGGACTATAATGAAAAACTGTTTTTT
clone size: many; D gene: -; V gene: TRBV2; J gene: TRBJ1-5; CDR3 protein: CASIRDTGRNQPQHF; CDR3 DNA: TGTGCCAGCATTCGGGACACCGGACGCAATCAGCCCCAGCATTTT
clone size: -; D gene: -; V gene: TRBV2; J gene: TRBJ1-1; CDR3 protein: CASSDVGVAEASF; CDR3 DNA: TGTGCCAGCAGTGATGTGGGGGTCGCTGAAGCTTCCTTT
clone size: many; D gene: -; V gene: TRBV6-5; J gene: TRBJ2-3; CDR3 protein: CASSYSGGTDTQYF; CDR3 DNA: TGTGCCAGCAGTTACTCGGGGGGCACAGATACGCAGTATTTT
clone size: -; D gene: -; V gene: TRBV24-1; J gene: TRBJ2-2; CDR3 protein: CATSDPLGGSGELFF; CDR3 DNA: TGTGCCACCAGTGATCCCCTTGGGGGTAGCGGGGAGCTGTTTTTT
clone size: many; D gene: -; V gene: TRBV2; J gene: TRBJ2-5; CDR3 protein: CASTRQGTSRETQYF; CDR3 DNA: TGTGCCAGCACCAGGCAAGGGACCTCCCGGGAGACCCAGTACTTC
clone size: -; D gene: -; V gene: TRBV18; J gene: TRBJ1-6; CDR3 protein: CASSPLGGRSSYNSPLHF; CDR3 DNA: TGTGCCAGCTCACCCTTGGGAGGCAGGAGCTCCTATAATTCACCCCTCCACTTT
clone size: many; D gene: -; V gene: TRBV10-3; J gene: TRBJ2-2; CDR3 protein: CAVERIDTRELFF; CDR3 DNA: TGTGCCGTCGAGAGGATTGACACCAGGGAGCTGTTTTTT
clone size: -; D gene: -; V gene: TRBV2; J gene: TRBJ2-7; CDR3 protein: CASTRAGRTYEQYF; CDR3 DNA: TGTGCCAGCACTCGGGCGGGACGGACCTACGAGCAGTACTTC
clone size: many; D gene: -; V gene: TRBV7-8; J gene: TRBJ1-1; CDR3 protein: CASRPVRNTEAFF; CDR3 DNA: TGTGCCAGCCGCCCGGTAAGGAACACTGAAGCTTTCTTT
clone size: few; D gene: -; V gene: TRBV7-9; J gene: TRBJ1-6; CDR3 protein: CASSGNGSPLHF; CDR3 DNA: TGTGCCAGCAGCGGAAACGGTTCACCCCTCCACTTT
clone size: -; D gene: -; V gene: TRBV19; J gene: TRBJ1-3; CDR3 protein: CASSKALLGTIYF; CDR3 DNA: TGTGCCAGTAGCAAGGCCCTTTTAGGCACCATATATTTT
clone size: many; D gene: -; V gene: TRBV20-1; J gene: TRBJ2-3; CDR3 protein: CSAKKGQDTQYF; CDR3 DNA: TGCAGTGCTAAGAAAGGGCAAGATACGCAGTATTTT
clone size: many; D gene: -; V gene: TRBV9; J gene: TRBJ2-1; CDR3 protein: CASSVGRTRVDEQFF; CDR3 DNA: TGTGCCAGCAGCGTGGGTAGGACCAGGGTGGATGAGCAGTTCTTC
clone size: many; D gene: -; V gene: TRBV20-1; J gene: TRBJ1-5; CDR3 protein: CSAREGGAGNQPQHF; CDR3 DNA: TGCAGTGCTAGAGAAGGAGGGGCAGGGAATCAGCCCCAGCATTTT
clone size: few; D gene: TRBD1; V gene: TRBV7-3; J gene: TRBJ1-5; CDR3 protein: CASSLTGGNQPQHF; CDR3 DNA: TGTGCCAGCAGCTTGACAGGGGGCAATCAGCCCCAGCATTTT
clone size: -; D gene: -; V gene: TRBV29-1; J gene: TRBJ2-3; CDR3 protein: CSVVGRGGAGDTQYF; CDR3 DNA: TGCAGCGTTGTTGGGAGGGGGGGCGCGGGAGATACGCAGTATTTT
clone size: -; D gene: TRBD2; V gene: TRBV29-1; J gene: TRBJ2-5; CDR3 protein: CSGLAGQETQYF; CDR3 DNA: TGCAGTGGACTAGCGGGTCAAGAGACCCAGTACTTC
clone size: many; D gene: -; V gene: TRBV6-1; J gene: TRBJ2-5; CDR3 protein: CASSTGPETQYF; CDR3 DNA: TGTGCCAGCAGTACAGGACCGGAGACCCAGTACTTC